A selection of T cell receptor beta chains follows, all from one sample in a study of molecular identifiers for immune sequencing clone quantification. TCRdb re-analysed the PCR reads in MiXCR, keeping a single row per CDR3 protein. The repertoire holds hundreds of thousands of distinct CDR3 sequences, with over 25% as singletons. Sequencing input: naive CD8+ T cells from blood, with Jurkat cell RNA spiked in. Receptors originate from a human donor in good health. Some libraries in this study had Jurkat cell RNA spiked in. Both conserved end residues are part of each CDR3. Each record gives: V gene, J gene, D gene, clone size, CDR3 DNA, CDR3 protein. The D gene is left open where the match is weak. Size values are once, few and many counts, or a class for expanded clones, and some rows have none.

V gene: TRBV4-3; J gene: TRBJ2-7; D gene: .; clone size: .; CDR3 DNA: TGCGCCAGCAGCCAAGATTTCGACCCAGACTACGAGCAGTACTTC; CDR3 protein: CASSQDFDPDYEQYF
V gene: TRBV19; J gene: TRBJ2-3; D gene: .; clone size: .; CDR3 DNA: TGTGCCAGTAGTATTTACTCCGCGGGTGGAAGCACAGATACGCAGTATTTT; CDR3 protein: CASSIYSAGGSTDTQYF
V gene: TRBV4-1; J gene: TRBJ2-2; D gene: .; clone size: few; CDR3 DNA: TGCGCCAGCAGCCAAGGGCAGTATAGCACCGGGGAGCTGTTTTTT; CDR3 protein: CASSQGQYSTGELFF
V gene: TRBV4-3; J gene: TRBJ2-7; D gene: .; clone size: many; CDR3 DNA: TGCGCCAGCAGCACCGGCCTCGCCGGCGGAAACGAGCAGTACTTC; CDR3 protein: CASSTGLAGGNEQYF
V gene: TRBV6-2/TRBV6-3; J gene: TRBJ1-1; D gene: .; clone size: .; CDR3 DNA: TGTGCCAGCAGGGGGAAGATCATGAACACTGAAGCTCTCTTT; CDR3 protein: CASRGKIMNTEALF
V gene: TRBV4-1; J gene: TRBJ2-2; D gene: .; clone size: .; CDR3 DNA: TGCGCCAGCAGCCAAGGGCAGGGGGGCACCGGGGAGCTGTTTTTT; CDR3 protein: CASSQGQGGTGELFF
V gene: TRBV20-1; J gene: TRBJ2-7; D gene: .; clone size: .; CDR3 DNA: TGCAGTGCTAGAGATCTAACGTTACCCTCCCACGAGCAGTACTTC; CDR3 protein: CSARDLTLPSHEQYF
V gene: TRBV6-2/TRBV6-3; J gene: TRBJ1-5; D gene: .; clone size: .; CDR3 DNA: TGTGCCAGCAGTTACTCAATTTCATTATCGGGACGGAAGAATCAGCCCCAGCATTTT; CDR3 protein: CASSYSISLSGRKNQPQHF
V gene: TRBV7-9; J gene: TRBJ2-3; D gene: TRBD2; clone size: many; CDR3 DNA: TGTGCCAGCAGCTTAGGTACTAGCGGGACACTAACAGATACGCAGTATTTT; CDR3 protein: CASSLGTSGTLTDTQYF
V gene: TRBV27; J gene: TRBJ2-7; D gene: .; clone size: .; CDR3 DNA: TGTGCCAGCAGACAATTAGACAGCTACGAGCAGTACTTC; CDR3 protein: CASRQLDSYEQYF
V gene: TRBV7-6; J gene: TRBJ2-5; D gene: TRBD1; clone size: .; CDR3 DNA: TGTGCCAGCAGCTGGGGACAGACGGAGACCCAGTACTTC; CDR3 protein: CASSWGQTETQYF
V gene: TRBV7-3; J gene: TRBJ2-3; D gene: TRBD1; clone size: .; CDR3 DNA: TGTGCCAGCAGCTTAACCGGGACAGCTATGACAGATACGCAGTATTTT; CDR3 protein: CASSLTGTAMTDTQYF
V gene: TRBV4-1; J gene: TRBJ1-4; D gene: .; clone size: .; CDR3 DNA: TGCGCCAGCAGCCCACCGCTAAATGAAAAACTGTTTTTT; CDR3 protein: CASSPPLNEKLFF
V gene: TRBV24-1; J gene: TRBJ2-5; D gene: .; clone size: .; CDR3 DNA: TGTGCCACCAGTGATGGACAGAACCAAGAGACCCAGTACTTC; CDR3 protein: CATSDGQNQETQYF
V gene: TRBV7-9; J gene: TRBJ2-5; D gene: .; clone size: many; CDR3 DNA: TGTGCCAGCAGCAACCACCGGGACGGCACTCGAACCCAGTACTTC; CDR3 protein: CASSNHRDGTRTQYF
V gene: TRBV7-9; J gene: TRBJ1-4; D gene: TRBD1; clone size: .; CDR3 DNA: TGTGCCAGCTGCGGACAGGGGGCTACTAATGAAAAACTGTTTTTT; CDR3 protein: CASCGQGATNEKLFF
V gene: TRBV25-1; J gene: TRBJ2-3; D gene: TRBD2; clone size: many; CDR3 DNA: TGTGCCAGCACCGTCAGCGGGGGGGCGGCAGATACGCAGTATTTT; CDR3 protein: CASTVSGGAADTQYF
V gene: TRBV19; J gene: TRBJ2-2; D gene: .; clone size: many; CDR3 DNA: TGTGCCAGTAGTATAATGTGGGGATACACCGGGGAGCTGTTTTTT; CDR3 protein: CASSIMWGYTGELFF
V gene: TRBV20-1; J gene: TRBJ2-7; D gene: .; clone size: many; CDR3 DNA: TGCAGTGCTAGAGGCAGGGCCGGGGCGGGACCCGTCTACGAGCAGTACTTC; CDR3 protein: CSARGRAGAGPVYEQYF
V gene: TRBV7-6; J gene: TRBJ2-7; D gene: .; clone size: many; CDR3 DNA: TGTGCCAGCAGCCCCACAGGCTGGGTCGAGCAGTACTTC; CDR3 protein: CASSPTGWVEQYF
V gene: TRBV27; J gene: TRBJ2-2; D gene: .; clone size: .; CDR3 DNA: TGTGCCAGCAGCCGGACAGACACCGGGGAGCTGTTTTTT; CDR3 protein: CASSRTDTGELFF
V gene: TRBV12-3/TRBV12-4; J gene: TRBJ1-2; D gene: .; clone size: .; CDR3 DNA: TGTGCCACTGGCCGGGACACAACCTATGGCTACACCTTC; CDR3 protein: CATGRDTTYGYTF
V gene: TRBV9; J gene: TRBJ1-1; D gene: .; clone size: .; CDR3 DNA: TGTGCCAGCAGTGCAAAAAGGACCGGGAAAGCTTTCTTT; CDR3 protein: CASSAKRTGKAFF
V gene: TRBV9; J gene: TRBJ1-2; D gene: .; clone size: .; CDR3 DNA: TGTGCCAGCAGCGTAGCAGCGTCTCCCGGAGGCTATGGCTACACCTTC; CDR3 protein: CASSVAASPGGYGYTF
V gene: TRBV6-5; J gene: TRBJ2-7; D gene: TRBD2; clone size: many; CDR3 DNA: TGTGCCAGCAGTTACCAACTAGCGGCACTGCAACCCTACGAGCAGTACTTC; CDR3 protein: CASSYQLAALQPYEQYF
V gene: TRBV28; J gene: TRBJ1-5; D gene: .; clone size: many; CDR3 DNA: TGTGCCAGCAGTTTATCCCACCTCGGGAATCAGCCCCAGCATTTT; CDR3 protein: CASSLSHLGNQPQHF
V gene: TRBV7-2; J gene: TRBJ2-7; D gene: TRBD2; clone size: .; CDR3 DNA: TGTGCCAGCAGCTTAGCGGCTAGCGGGGGCTCCTACGAGCAGTACTTC; CDR3 protein: CASSLAASGGSYEQYF
V gene: TRBV24-1; J gene: TRBJ2-1; D gene: .; clone size: .; CDR3 DNA: TGTGCCACCAGTGATTTGCCCGACAATGAGCAGTTCTTC; CDR3 protein: CATSDLPDNEQFF
V gene: TRBV7-9; J gene: TRBJ2-2; D gene: .; clone size: few; CDR3 DNA: TGTGCCAGCAGCGACAGTAGCACCGGGGAGCTGTTTTTT; CDR3 protein: CASSDSSTGELFF
V gene: TRBV7-9; J gene: TRBJ2-1; D gene: TRBD2; clone size: .; CDR3 DNA: TGTGCCAGCAGCTTGGTCCGCGGGGGGGCCTATGAGCAGTTCTTC; CDR3 protein: CASSLVRGGAYEQFF
V gene: TRBV7-9; J gene: TRBJ2-5; D gene: .; clone size: many; CDR3 DNA: TGTGCCAGCAGCTTACTAGGGCCCAGAGAGACCCAGTACTTC; CDR3 protein: CASSLLGPRETQYF
V gene: TRBV12-3/TRBV12-4; J gene: TRBJ2-2; D gene: .; clone size: .; CDR3 DNA: TGTGCCAGCAATTGGGACCTGAACACCGGGGAGCTGTTTTTT; CDR3 protein: CASNWDLNTGELFF
V gene: TRBV4-3; J gene: TRBJ2-1; D gene: .; clone size: once; CDR3 DNA: TGCGCCAGCAGCCAACACGGGGGAATTTACAATGAGCAGTTCTTC; CDR3 protein: CASSQHGGIYNEQFF
V gene: TRBV4-1; J gene: TRBJ2-7; D gene: .; clone size: many; CDR3 DNA: TGCGCCAGCAGCCAAGATATAGGGGCGCCCTACGAGCAGTACTTC; CDR3 protein: CASSQDIGAPYEQYF
V gene: TRBV6-6; J gene: TRBJ2-1; D gene: TRBD2; clone size: .; CDR3 DNA: TGTGCCAGCGCGGGACTAGCGGGGACTGCGCAGTTCTTC; CDR3 protein: CASAGLAGTAQFF
V gene: TRBV2; J gene: TRBJ1-2; D gene: .; clone size: few; CDR3 DNA: TGTGCAGAGGCCTTTCCATCTTATGGCTACACCTTC; CDR3 protein: CAEAFPSYGYTF
V gene: TRBV9; J gene: TRBJ2-5; D gene: .; clone size: many; CDR3 DNA: TGTGCCAGCAGCGCCGATTCGACAGTACAAGAGACCCAGTACTTC; CDR3 protein: CASSADSTVQETQYF